This TCR beta chain was captured in a study of regulatory T cells in long-lasting Graves disease. Study-wide points: It was in persistent disease that TRBV28, TRBJ1-2 and TRBJ2-5 were favored.

This CDR3 region has 12 residues. V lost 7 bases, J lost 3 bases, and 7 bases lay in between. Per germline, CDR1 MNHNS and CDR2 SASEGT. Points on this clonotype: What it binds is not known.

Through Arm-PCR of CDR3 regions and iRepertoire HTBI primers, TCR beta libraries were built. TCRdb processed the multiplex PCR reads anew with MiXCR; each CDR3 protein has one entry. The data contain some 350,000 distinct CDR3 sequences, about 17% of them singletons. Sample time point: newly diagnosed GD, antithyroid drugs for less than 3 months. With RNA extracted from PBMCs as input, the TCR library was made. Diagnosis followed American Thyroid Association guidelines for Graves' disease. These data also formed part of another study, on T cells in Graves' hyperthyroidism and ophthalmopathy. From that report: Over 18 months, lack of ophthalmopathy progression marked Graves' hyperthyroidism as stable. Clonotypes that were expanded in thyroid above 0.001 mostly appeared in blood too.

The material sequenced was peripheral blood mononuclear cells (PBMCs), taken at new diagnosis, from a patient treated with antithyroid drugs. This TCR was recovered from a woman between 18 and 29 years old with Graves disease. The rearrangement uses TRBV6-1 and TRBJ1-3; D ambiguous. The CDR3 sequence: CASTLHGNTIYF. The CDR3 DNA reads as TGTGCCAGCACTTTACATGGAAACACCATATATTTT.